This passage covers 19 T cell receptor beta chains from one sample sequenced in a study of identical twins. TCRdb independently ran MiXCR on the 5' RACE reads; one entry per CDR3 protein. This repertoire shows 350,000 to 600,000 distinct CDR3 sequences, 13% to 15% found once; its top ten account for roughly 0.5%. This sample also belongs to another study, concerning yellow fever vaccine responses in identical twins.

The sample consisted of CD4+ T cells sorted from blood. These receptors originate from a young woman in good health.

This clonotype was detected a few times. The chain's CDR3 is CASSPRASSYNEQFF. As DNA, the CDR3 is TGTGCCAGCAGTCCTCGGGCTAGCTCATACAATGAGCAGTTCTTC. The chain is built from TRBV25-1 and TRBJ2-1; D is possibly TRBD2 (5 bases). This CDR3 spans 15 amino acids. Germline loops: CDR1 MGHDK, CDR2 SYGVNS. V lost 5 bases, J lost 4 bases, and 15 bases lay in between. Looking up the rest from reference TRBV25-1 and TRBJ2-1 gives the full variable domain: EADIYQTPRYLVIGTGKKITLECSQTMGHDKMYWYQQDPGMELHLIHYSYGVNSTEKGDLSSESTVSRIRTEHFPLTLESARPSHTSQYLCASSPRASSYNEQFFGPGTRLTVL.

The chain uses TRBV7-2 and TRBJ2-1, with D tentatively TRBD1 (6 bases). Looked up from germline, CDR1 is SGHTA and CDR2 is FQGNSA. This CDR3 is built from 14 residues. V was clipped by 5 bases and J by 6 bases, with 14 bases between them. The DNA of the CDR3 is TGTGCCAGCAGCCCCGGACAGACGACCAATGAGCAGTTCTTC. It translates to CASSPGQTTNEQFF. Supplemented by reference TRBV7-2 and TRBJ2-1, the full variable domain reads GAGVSQSPSNKVTEKGKDVELRCDPISGHTALYWYRQSLGQGLEFLIYFQGNSAPDKSGLPSDRFSAERTGGSVSTLTIQRTQQEDSAVYLCASSPGQTTNEQFFGPGTRLTVL.

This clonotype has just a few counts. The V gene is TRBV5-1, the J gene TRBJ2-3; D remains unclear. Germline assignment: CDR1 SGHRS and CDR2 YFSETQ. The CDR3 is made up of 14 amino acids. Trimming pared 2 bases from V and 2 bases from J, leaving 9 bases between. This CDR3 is CASSLVDLTDTQYF. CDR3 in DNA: TGCGCCAGCAGCTTAGTTGACCTCACAGATACGCAGTATTTT. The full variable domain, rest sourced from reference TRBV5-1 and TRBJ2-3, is KAGVTQTPRYLIKTRGQQVTLSCSPISGHRSVSWYQQTPGQGLQFLFEYFSETQRNKGNFPGRFSGRQFSNSRSEMNVSTLELGDSALYLCASSLVDLTDTQYFGPGTRLTVL.

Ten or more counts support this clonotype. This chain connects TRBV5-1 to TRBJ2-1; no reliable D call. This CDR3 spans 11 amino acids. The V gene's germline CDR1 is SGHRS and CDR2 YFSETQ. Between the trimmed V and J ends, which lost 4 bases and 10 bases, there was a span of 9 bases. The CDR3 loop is CASSAATEQFF. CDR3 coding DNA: TGCGCCAGCAGCGCGGCAACCGAGCAGTTCTTC.

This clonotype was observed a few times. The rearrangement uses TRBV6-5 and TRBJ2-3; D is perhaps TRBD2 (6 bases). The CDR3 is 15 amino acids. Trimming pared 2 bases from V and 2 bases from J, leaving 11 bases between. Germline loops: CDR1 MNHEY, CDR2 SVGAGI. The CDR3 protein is CASSYAGSLTDTQYF. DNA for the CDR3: TGTGCCAGCAGTTACGCGGGGTCTCTCACAGATACGCAGTATTTT.

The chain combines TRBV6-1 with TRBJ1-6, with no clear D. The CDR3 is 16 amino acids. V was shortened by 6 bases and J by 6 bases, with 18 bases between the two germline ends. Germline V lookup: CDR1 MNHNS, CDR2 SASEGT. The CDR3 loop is CASRETARSFNSPLHF. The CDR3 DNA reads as TGTGCCAGCAGAGAGACCGCGAGATCTTTTAATTCACCCCTCCACTTT.

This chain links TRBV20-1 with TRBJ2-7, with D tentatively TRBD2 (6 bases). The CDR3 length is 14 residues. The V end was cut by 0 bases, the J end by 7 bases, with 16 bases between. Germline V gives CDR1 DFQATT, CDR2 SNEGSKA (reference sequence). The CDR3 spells CSARDSAGSLEQYF. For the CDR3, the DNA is TGCAGTGCTAGAGATTCCGCGGGGTCCTTGGAGCAGTACTTC.

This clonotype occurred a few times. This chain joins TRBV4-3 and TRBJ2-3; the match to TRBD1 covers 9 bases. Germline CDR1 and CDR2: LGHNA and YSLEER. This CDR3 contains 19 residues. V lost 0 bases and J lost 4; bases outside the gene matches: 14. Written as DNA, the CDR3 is TGCGCCAGCAGCCAAGATTGGTCCCCGGGACAGGGTGTTGCAGATACGCAGTATTTT. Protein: CASSQDWSPGQGVADTQYF.

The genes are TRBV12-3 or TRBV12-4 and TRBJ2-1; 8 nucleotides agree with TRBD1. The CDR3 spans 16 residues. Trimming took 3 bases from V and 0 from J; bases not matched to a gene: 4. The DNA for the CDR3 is TGTGCCAGCAGTTTGGACAGGGCACGCTCCTACAATGAGCAGTTCTTC. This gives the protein CASSLDRARSYNEQFF.

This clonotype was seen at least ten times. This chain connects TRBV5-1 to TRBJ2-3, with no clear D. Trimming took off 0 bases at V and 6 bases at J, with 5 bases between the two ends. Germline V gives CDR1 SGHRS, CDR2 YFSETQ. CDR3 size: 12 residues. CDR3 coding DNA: TGCGCCAGCAGCTTGGCTGGGGATACGCAGTATTTT. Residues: CASSLAGDTQYF.

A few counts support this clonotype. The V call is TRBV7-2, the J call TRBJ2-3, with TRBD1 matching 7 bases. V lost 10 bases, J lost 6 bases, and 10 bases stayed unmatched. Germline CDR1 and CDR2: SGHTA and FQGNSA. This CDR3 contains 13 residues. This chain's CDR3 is CATSGQFRDTQYF. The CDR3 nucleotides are TGTGCCACCTCGGGACAGTTCAGGGATACGCAGTATTTT.

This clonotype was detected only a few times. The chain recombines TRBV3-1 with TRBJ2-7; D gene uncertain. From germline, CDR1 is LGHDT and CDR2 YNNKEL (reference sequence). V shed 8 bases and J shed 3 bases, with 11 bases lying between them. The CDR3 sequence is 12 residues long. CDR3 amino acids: CASGPSGYEQYF. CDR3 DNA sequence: TGTGCCAGCGGCCCTTCGGGCTACGAGCAGTACTTC.

CDR3 protein: CASGDGGRNNSPLHF. CDR3 bases: TGTGCCAGCGGAGACGGGGGCAGAAATAATTCACCCCTCCACTTT. The J gene is TRBJ1-6, the V gene TRBV4-2; D is perhaps TRBD1 (6 bases). The CDR3 contains 15 residues. V was clipped by 8 bases and J by 5 bases, with 16 bases between them. Germline V gives CDR1 LGHNA, CDR2 YNFKEQ.

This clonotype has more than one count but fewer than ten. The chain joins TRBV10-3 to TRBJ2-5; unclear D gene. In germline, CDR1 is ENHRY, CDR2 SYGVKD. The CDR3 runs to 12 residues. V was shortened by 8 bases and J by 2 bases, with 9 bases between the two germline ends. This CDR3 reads CAIRGKQETQYF. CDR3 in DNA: TGTGCCATCCGTGGCAAACAAGAGACCCAGTACTTC.

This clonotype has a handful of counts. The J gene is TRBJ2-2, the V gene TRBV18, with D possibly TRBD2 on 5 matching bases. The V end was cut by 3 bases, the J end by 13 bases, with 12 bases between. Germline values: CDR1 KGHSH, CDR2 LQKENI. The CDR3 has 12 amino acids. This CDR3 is CASSPQEAWLFF. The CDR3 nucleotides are TGTGCCAGCTCACCGCAGGAGGCTTGGCTGTTTTTT.

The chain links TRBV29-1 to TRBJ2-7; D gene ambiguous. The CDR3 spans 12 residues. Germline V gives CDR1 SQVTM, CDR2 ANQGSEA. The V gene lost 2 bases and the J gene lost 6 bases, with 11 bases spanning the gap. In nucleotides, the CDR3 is TGCAGCGTTGAATCCCAGTCTCGCGAGCAGTACTTC. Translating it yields CSVESQSREQYF.

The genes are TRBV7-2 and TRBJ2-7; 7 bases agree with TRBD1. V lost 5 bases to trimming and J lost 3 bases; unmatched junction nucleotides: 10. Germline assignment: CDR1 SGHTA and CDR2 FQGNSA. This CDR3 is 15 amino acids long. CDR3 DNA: TGTGCCAGCAGCAAAGGGGGCAGTTACTTCTACGAGCAGTACTTC. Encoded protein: CASSKGGSYFYEQYF.

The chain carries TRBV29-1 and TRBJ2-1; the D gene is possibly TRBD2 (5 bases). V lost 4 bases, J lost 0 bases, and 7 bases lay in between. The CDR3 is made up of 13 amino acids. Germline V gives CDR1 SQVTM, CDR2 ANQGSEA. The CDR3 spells CSVAGSSYNEQFF. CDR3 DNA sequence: TGCAGCGTTGCGGGAAGCTCCTACAATGAGCAGTTCTTC.

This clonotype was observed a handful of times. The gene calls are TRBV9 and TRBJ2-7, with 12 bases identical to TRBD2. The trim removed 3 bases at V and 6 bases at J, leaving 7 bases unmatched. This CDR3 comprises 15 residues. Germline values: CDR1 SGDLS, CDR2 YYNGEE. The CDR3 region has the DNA TGTGCCAGCAGCGCCCTAGCGGGAGGGCCCAGCGAGCAGTACTTC. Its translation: CASSALAGGPSEQYF.